The clone carrying this TCR beta chain has just a few counts. Its antigen is still unknown. TCRdb analysed the RT-PCR reads with MiXCR anew, one entry per CDR3 protein. This sample carries almost 600,000 distinct CDR3 sequences, around 13% of them seen once, and the ten largest clones take 11%. This record comes from a study of response to subunit inactivated influenza vaccine. This CDR3 spans 15 amino acids. With V trimmed by 6 bases and J by 2 bases, 2 bases remained unmatched. Germline loops: CDR1 LGHDT, CDR2 YNNKEL (reference sequence). Study conclusions and caveats: Each seasonal flu vaccination may recruit only limited new T cells, authors suggested.

J is TRBJ2-1 and V is TRBV3-1, with TRBD2 matching over 12 bases. The material sequenced was PBMCs from blood, taken less than 13 days after vaccination. This receptor was identified in a man aged 50 to 59 who received an inactivated influenza vaccine. CDR3 sequence: CASSRTSGAYNEQFF. DNA for the CDR3: TGTGCCAGCAGTCGGACTAGCGGGGCCTACAATGAGCAGTTCTTC.